This T cell receptor beta chain was identified in a study of T cell responses to AZD1222 COVID-19 vaccine. General study findings and limits: The study reported that nearly half of spike-specific TCRs target unmutated variant regions. Clonal diversity was possibly underestimated; the donors were predominantly white British and more often female. With dominance at 160-218 and 743-854, vaccine-associated CD4 TCRs spanned spike.

Notes on this clone: Antigen specificity is unknown.

Pooled in the analysis were second doses at about 4 or about 12 weeks. CDR3 length: 12 residues. Germline CDR1 WSHSY, CDR2 SAAADI. Trimming removed 4 bases from V and 8 bases from J, with 8 bases in between. Method: immunoSEQ multiplex PCR; TCRdb's copy keeps in-frame clones and lacks some. The sample has roughly 180,000 clones; approximately 91% are singletons. This chain links TRBV10-2 with TRBJ1-4, with a weak D call TRBD1 (6 bases). Sequenced material: peripheral blood, taken 28 days after the second AZD1222 dose. This receptor was obtained from an adult who received the AZD1222 COVID-19 vaccine. CDR3 DNA: TGCGCCAGCAGTGGGGGGCTCGAAAAACTGTTTTTT. Residues: CASSGGLEKLFF.